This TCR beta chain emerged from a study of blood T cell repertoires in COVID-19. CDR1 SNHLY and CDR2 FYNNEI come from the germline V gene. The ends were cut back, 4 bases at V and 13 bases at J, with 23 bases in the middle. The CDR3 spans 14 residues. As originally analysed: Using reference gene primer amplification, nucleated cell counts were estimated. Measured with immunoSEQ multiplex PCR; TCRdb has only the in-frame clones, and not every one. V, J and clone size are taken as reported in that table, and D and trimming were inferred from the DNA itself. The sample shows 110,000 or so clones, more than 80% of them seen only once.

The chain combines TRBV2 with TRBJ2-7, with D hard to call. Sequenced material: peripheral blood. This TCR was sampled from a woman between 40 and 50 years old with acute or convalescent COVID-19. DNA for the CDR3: TGTGCCAGCAGTGCGAACTCCCCCCGTGAGATAAGCTACTTC. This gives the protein CASSANSPREISYF.